The rows below give T cell receptor beta chains drawn from one sample of a study of T cells after yellow fever vaccination. TCRdb independently ran MiXCR on the 5' RACE reads; one entry per CDR3 protein. The table has nearly 350,000 distinct CDR3 sequences, 8.1% seen once. The source was PBMCs, collected approximately 47 days after the first yellow fever vaccination. These receptors were obtained from a man aged 18 to 30 who received the YFV17D yellow fever vaccine. Both conserved end residues are part of each CDR3. A D gene is named only where the DNA matches it firmly. Rows give clone size only sometimes, using once, few, many, or a class for an expanded clone.

clone size,V gene,J gene,D gene,CDR3 DNA,CDR3 protein
few,TRBV5-6,TRBJ2-5,.,TGTGCCACATCGCCGGCAGGCCAAGAGACCCAGTACTTC,CATSPAGQETQYF
.,TRBV4-1,TRBJ2-2,.,TGCGCCAGCAGCCAAGTAGGGTCGGGGCTGGGCACCGGGGAGCTGTTTTTT,CASSQVGSGLGTGELFF
many,TRBV10-3,TRBJ1-6,.,TGTGCCATCAGTGAGAGACGCGACGAATCACCCCTCCACTTT,CAISERRDESPLHF
.,TRBV7-9,TRBJ2-3,.,TGTGCCAGCAGCCCACAGCTTACTAGCACAGATACGCAGTATTTT,CASSPQLTSTDTQYF
few,TRBV12-3/TRBV12-4,TRBJ2-7,.,TGTGCCAGCACCTTCGGACGGGCCTACGAGCAGTACTTC,CASTFGRAYEQYF
.,TRBV5-6,TRBJ2-1,TRBD1,TGTGCCAGCAGCTTGAGGGGGATAACAGGGGATAGTGAGCAGTTCTTC,CASSLRGITGDSEQFF
.,TRBV6-8,TRBJ2-4,TRBD1,TGTGCCAGCAGCCTCCTGAGACAGGGAAAAGCCAAAAACATTCAGTACTTC,CASSLLRQGKAKNIQYF
few,TRBV6-2/TRBV6-3,TRBJ2-5,.,TGTGCCAGCAGTTACGGGGACGGACTAACCCAGTACTTC,CASSYGDGLTQYF
many,TRBV4-3,TRBJ2-3,.,TGCGCCAGCAGCCAAGGGCTACCTAGCACAGATACGCAGTATTTT,CASSQGLPSTDTQYF
.,TRBV24-1,TRBJ1-5,.,TGTGCCACCAGTGATCGGGTCGCCAATCAGCCCCAGCATTTT,CATSDRVANQPQHF
.,TRBV24-1,TRBJ2-1,TRBD1,TGTGCCACCAGTGATCGGGACAGGAGATTAAATGAGCAGTTCTTC,CATSDRDRRLNEQFF
few,TRBV7-3,TRBJ2-1,.,TGTGCCAGCAGGGCGGGCTACAATGAGCAGTTCTTC,CASRAGYNEQFF
few,TRBV30,TRBJ1-2,.,TGTGCCTGGGAGGCTTACAGTGACTATGGCTACACCTTC,CAWEAYSDYGYTF
few,TRBV4-1,TRBJ2-5,.,TGCGCCAGCAGCCAAGCCTTCACCTGGGTTCAAGAGACCCAGTACTTC,CASSQAFTWVQETQYF
.,TRBV27,TRBJ2-3,TRBD2,TGTGCCAGCAGGGGCTTCATCCACGGGGGGGGGAAACGTCATACGCAGTATTTT,CASRGFIHGGGKRHTQYF
few,TRBV20-1,TRBJ2-5,TRBD2,TGCAGTGCGACCCGACTAGCGGGGGGCCAAGAGACCCAGTACTTC,CSATRLAGGQETQYF
few,TRBV7-9,TRBJ1-2,.,TGTGCCAGCAGCTTAGTGTCCACAGATGGCTACACCTTC,CASSLVSTDGYTF
few,TRBV5-1,TRBJ2-2,.,TGCGCCAGCAGCTTGGTGCTGTTCACCGGGGAGCTGTTTTTT,CASSLVLFTGELFF
few,TRBV9,TRBJ2-2,.,TGTGCCAGCAGCGTAGAGCCCCGGACCGGGGAGCTGTTTTTT,CASSVEPRTGELFF
few,TRBV6-2/TRBV6-3,TRBJ1-6,TRBD1,TGTGCCAGCAGTCAACCGGGACAGGGAAGGTCACCCCTCCACTTT,CASSQPGQGRSPLHF
many,TRBV20-1,TRBJ1-5,.,TGCAGTGCTAGGGGGAGCGGCAATCAGCCCCAGCATTTT,CSARGSGNQPQHF
.,TRBV29-1,TRBJ1-1,.,TGCAGCGTTGAAACGGGGAACACTGAAGCTTTCTTT,CSVETGNTEAFF
many,TRBV12-3/TRBV12-4,TRBJ1-1,.,TGTGCCAGCAGCCCCCGCAGGGGTGTCGCTGAAGCTTTCTTT,CASSPRRGVAEAFF
many,TRBV4-3,TRBJ2-2,.,TGCGCCAGCAGCCACCTCACCGGGGAGCTGTTTTTT,CASSHLTGELFF
.,TRBV5-1,TRBJ2-3,.,TGCGCCAGCACCTCCAACTCCGGGACAGATACGCAGTATTTT,CASTSNSGTDTQYF
.,TRBV19,TRBJ2-5,.,TGTGCCAGTAGTATTTTGGGGGAGACCCAGTACTTC,CASSILGETQYF
few,TRBV9,TRBJ2-1,.,TGTGCCAGCAGCGTAGTTGGGACTCCTGAATACAATGAGCAGTTCTTC,CASSVVGTPEYNEQFF
.,TRBV25-1,TRBJ2-3,.,TGTGCCAGCAGTGAACGACCGGCGGGCACAGATACGCAGTATTTT,CASSERPAGTDTQYF
many,TRBV7-3,TRBJ2-1,TRBD2,TGTGCCAGCAGCTTACAAGCGGGGGGGCGGGATGAGCAGTTCTTC,CASSLQAGGRDEQFF
.,TRBV5-1,TRBJ1-4,.,TGCGCCAGCAGCTTGTGGGGGAATGGTGAAAAACTGTTTTTT,CASSLWGNGEKLFF
few,TRBV4-3,TRBJ1-5,.,TGCGCCAGCAGCCAAGTACTTGTCTATCAGCCCCAGCATTTT,CASSQVLVYQPQHF
few,TRBV2,TRBJ2-3,.,TGTGCCAGCAGCCGTTTACTAGGGGGGGCGGGACCAGATACGCAGTATTTT,CASSRLLGGAGPDTQYF
few,TRBV4-2,TRBJ1-4,.,TGTGCCAGCAGCCAAGATGTGCATCGGGAGGAAAAACTGTTTTTT,CASSQDVHREEKLFF
.,TRBV27,TRBJ1-1,.,TGTGCCAGCAGTAGTAGGGGGACGAACACTGAAGCTTTCTTT,CASSSRGTNTEAFF
few,TRBV7-2,TRBJ2-1,TRBD1,TGTGCCAGCACCGAACAGGGGTCCTACAATGAGCAGTTCTTC,CASTEQGSYNEQFF